This TCR beta chain appears in the sequencing data of a study of cytomegalovirus exposure and HLA in healthy donors. Germline-derived CDR1 and CDR2 are SEHNR and FQNEAQ (reference sequence). Trimming pared 2 bases from V and 5 bases from J, leaving 9 bases between. The CDR3 covers 13 residues. Assay used: immunoSEQ multiplex PCR; TCRdb lists only in-frame clones, some missing. The sample carries 130,000 or so clones, 75% to 90% recorded once. This clone was detected once. Material: PBMCs. The chain combines TRBV7-9 with TRBJ2-5; D might be TRBD2 (6 bases). The sequence was collected from a woman under 30 in good health and CMV-seronegative. The CDR3 coding sequence is TGTGCCAGCAGCTTAACTAGCACCGAGACCCAGTACTTC. Translated, it gives CASSLTSTETQYF.